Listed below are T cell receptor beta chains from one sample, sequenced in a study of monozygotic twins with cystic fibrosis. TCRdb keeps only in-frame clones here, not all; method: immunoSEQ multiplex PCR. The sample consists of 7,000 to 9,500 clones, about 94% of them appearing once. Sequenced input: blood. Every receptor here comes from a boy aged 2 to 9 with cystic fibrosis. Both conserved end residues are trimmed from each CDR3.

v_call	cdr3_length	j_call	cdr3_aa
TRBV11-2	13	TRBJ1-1	ASSSPPTGNTEAF
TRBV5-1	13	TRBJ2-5	ASSFLGTDQETQY
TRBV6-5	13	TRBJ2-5	ASSWRQGMGETQY
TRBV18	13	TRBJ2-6	ASSPPESGANVLT
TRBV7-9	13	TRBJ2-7	ASSWTTSGPYEQY
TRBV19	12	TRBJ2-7	ASSILQGSYEQY
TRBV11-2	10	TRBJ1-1	ASSSQNTEAF
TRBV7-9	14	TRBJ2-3	ASSFSGAPSTDTQY
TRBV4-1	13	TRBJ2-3	ASSQSSGGRDTQY
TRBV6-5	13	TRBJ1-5	ASSPQGASNQPQH
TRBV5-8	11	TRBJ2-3	ASSQRGSDTQY
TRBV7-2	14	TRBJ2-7	ASSLPRDSGSYEQY
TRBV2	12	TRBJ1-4	ASSTLATNEKLF
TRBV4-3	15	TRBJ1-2	ASSRNIGTGDNYGYT
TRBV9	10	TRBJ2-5	ASSASGGTQY
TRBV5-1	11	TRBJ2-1	ASSLIPYNEQF
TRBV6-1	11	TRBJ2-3	ASSEGATDTQY
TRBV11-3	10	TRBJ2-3	ASSYGTDTQY
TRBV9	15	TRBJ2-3	ASSAQTGTGRQDTQY
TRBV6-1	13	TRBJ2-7	ASSEVSGTAYEQY
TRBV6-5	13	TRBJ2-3	ASTGGRYSTDTQY
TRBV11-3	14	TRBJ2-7	ASSLGGGAFSYEQY
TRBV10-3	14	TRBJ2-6	AISEPTVSGANVLT
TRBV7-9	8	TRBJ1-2	ASSPDGYT